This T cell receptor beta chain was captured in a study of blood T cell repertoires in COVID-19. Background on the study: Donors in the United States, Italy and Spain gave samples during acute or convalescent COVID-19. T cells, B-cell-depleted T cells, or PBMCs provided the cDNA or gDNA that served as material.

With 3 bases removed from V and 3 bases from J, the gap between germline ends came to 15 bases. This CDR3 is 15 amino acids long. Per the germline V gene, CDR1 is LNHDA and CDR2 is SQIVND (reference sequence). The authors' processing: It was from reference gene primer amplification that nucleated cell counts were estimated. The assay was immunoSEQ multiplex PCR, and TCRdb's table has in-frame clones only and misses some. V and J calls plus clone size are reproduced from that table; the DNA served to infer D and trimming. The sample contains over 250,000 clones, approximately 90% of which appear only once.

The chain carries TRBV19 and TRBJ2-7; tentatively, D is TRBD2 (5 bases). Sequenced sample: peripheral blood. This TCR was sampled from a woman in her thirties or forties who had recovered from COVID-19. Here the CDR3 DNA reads TGTGCCAGTAGTATCGGGCTAGCTTTTTTCTACGAGCAGTACTTC. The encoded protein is CASSIGLAFFYEQYF.